This TCR beta chain is from a study of control samples from healthy donors and cancer patients. The protocol was immunoSEQ multiplex PCR, while the TCRdb copy is restricted to in-frame clones and leaves out a portion. The sample includes about 170,000 clones, approximately 92% seen only once; the top ten take approximately 2%. This sequence was found in a woman in her thirties or forties in good health. Sequences were obtained from blood.

CDR3 region: CASSPQGQGNTGELFF. CDR3 nucleotides: TGTGCCAGCAGCCCCCAGGGACAGGGGAACACCGGGGAGCTGTTTTTT. V and J are TRBV7-3 and TRBJ2-2, with 9 bases aligning to TRBD1. V shed 5 bases, J shed 1 base, and the junction held 5 bases outside the gene matches. Germline values: CDR1 SGHTA, CDR2 FQGTGA. The length of the CDR3 is 16 residues. Drawing the rest from reference TRBV7-3 and TRBJ2-2, the complete variable domain is GAGVSQTPSNKVTEKGKYVELRCDPISGHTALYWYRQSLGQGPEFLIYFQGTGAADDSGLPNDRFFAVRPEGSVSTLKIQRTERGDSAVYLCASSPQGQGNTGELFFGEGSRLTVL.